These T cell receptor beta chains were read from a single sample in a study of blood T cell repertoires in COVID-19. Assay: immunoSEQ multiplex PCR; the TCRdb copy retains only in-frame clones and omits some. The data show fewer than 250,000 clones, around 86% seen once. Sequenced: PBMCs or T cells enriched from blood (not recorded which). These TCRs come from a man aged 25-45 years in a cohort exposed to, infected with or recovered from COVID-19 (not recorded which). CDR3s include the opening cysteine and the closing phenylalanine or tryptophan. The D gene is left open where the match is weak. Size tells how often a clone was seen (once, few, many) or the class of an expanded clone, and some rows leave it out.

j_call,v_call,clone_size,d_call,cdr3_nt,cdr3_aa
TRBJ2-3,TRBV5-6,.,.,TGTGCCAGCAGCTTGGACACAGGGCCCCGGGCAGATACGCAGTATTTT,CASSLDTGPRADTQYF
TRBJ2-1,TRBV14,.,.,TGTGCCAGCAGCCAAAGACGGACAGAATACAATGAGCAGTTCTTC,CASSQRRTEYNEQFF
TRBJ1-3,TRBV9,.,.,TGTGCCAGCAGCGTCGGTGGTGTGGTTGCTGGAAACACCATATATTTT,CASSVGGVVAGNTIYF
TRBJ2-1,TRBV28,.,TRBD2,TGTGCCAGCAGTTTGGGGGCCCCGGGACTAGCGGGAGTTGAGCAGTTCTTC,CASSLGAPGLAGVEQFF
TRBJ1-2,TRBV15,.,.,TGTGCCACCAGCACCCCGGGAAGGGTCTATGGCTACACCTTC,CATSTPGRVYGYTF
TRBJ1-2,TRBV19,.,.,TGTGCCAGTAGTAGGGAGGGACGCTATGGCTACACCTTC,CASSREGRYGYTF
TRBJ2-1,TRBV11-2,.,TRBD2,TGTGCCAGCAGCCGGACTAGCGGGAGGGGGGAGGATGAGCAGTTCTTC,CASSRTSGRGEDEQFF
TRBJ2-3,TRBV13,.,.,TGTGCCAGCAGCTTACGAGAGGGTGTGATCACAGATACGCAGTATTTT,CASSLREGVITDTQYF
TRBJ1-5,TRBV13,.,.,TGTGCCAGCAGCTCAGGCAGCGTCGGTCAGCCCCAGCATTTT,CASSSGSVGQPQHF
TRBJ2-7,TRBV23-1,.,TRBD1,TGCGCCAGCAGTCAAGATGAGGGGGCGTTAGACGAGCAGTACTTC,CASSQDEGALDEQYF
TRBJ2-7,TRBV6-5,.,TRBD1,TGTGCCAGCGGGCCAGGGCAGGGGGCGAATAAGCAGTACTTC,CASGPGQGANKQYF
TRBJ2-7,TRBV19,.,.,TGTGCCAGTAGCCCCGGAGACAGTCCCCCTGTAACCGAGCAGTACTTC,CASSPGDSPPVTEQYF
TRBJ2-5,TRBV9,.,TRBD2,TGTGCCAGCAGCGTAGCGTTAGCGGGAGGGGGAGAGACCCAGTACTTC,CASSVALAGGGETQYF
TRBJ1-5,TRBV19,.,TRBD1,TGTGCCAGTAGTATAAGACAGGGGGGCAATCAGCCCCAGCATTTT,CASSIRQGGNQPQHF
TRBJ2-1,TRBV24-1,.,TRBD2,TGTGCCACCAGTGATCGAACTAGCGGGGTCTACAATGAGCAGTTCTTC,CATSDRTSGVYNEQFF
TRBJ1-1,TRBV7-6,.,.,TGTGCCAGCAGCTCCCCCGGGGAGGGAAGGACTGAAGCTTTCTTT,CASSSPGEGRTEAFF
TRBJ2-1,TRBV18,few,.,TGTGCCAGCTCACCACCGGGGAGTAGCTGGTCCGGTGAGCAGTTCTTC,CASSPPGSSWSGEQFF